What follows is one TCR beta chain and its context. Its matching antigen is unknown. The whole isolated RNA underwent reverse transcription, so sequencing captured expressed TCRB transcripts. Approximately 3.5 million reads was the average for naive, central memory and regulatory T cell samples. The method was immunoSEQ multiplex PCR; TCRdb's version includes in-frame clones alone and lacks a portion of them. The sample shows 240,000 or so clones, 68% of them seen only once. The data stem from a study of beta chain features in type 1 diabetes. Study-wide results and caveats: When cDNA is sequenced, cells with high TCR expression could be over-represented. Patients and controls would share equally any PCR tilt toward shorter templates.

What was sequenced was naive CD4+ T cells from blood. The TCR was taken from a young man in good health.

The CDR3 DNA follows: TGCAGCGGCTCCGGGAGGACCACAGATACGCAGTATTTT. Its protein is CSGSGRTTDTQYF. The V gene is TRBV29-1, the J gene TRBJ2-3; 7 bases are a match to TRBD2. The CDR3 runs to 13 residues. The trim removed 7 bases at V and 2 bases at J, leaving 6 bases unmatched. CDR1 is SQVTM, CDR2 ANQGSEA, per germline.